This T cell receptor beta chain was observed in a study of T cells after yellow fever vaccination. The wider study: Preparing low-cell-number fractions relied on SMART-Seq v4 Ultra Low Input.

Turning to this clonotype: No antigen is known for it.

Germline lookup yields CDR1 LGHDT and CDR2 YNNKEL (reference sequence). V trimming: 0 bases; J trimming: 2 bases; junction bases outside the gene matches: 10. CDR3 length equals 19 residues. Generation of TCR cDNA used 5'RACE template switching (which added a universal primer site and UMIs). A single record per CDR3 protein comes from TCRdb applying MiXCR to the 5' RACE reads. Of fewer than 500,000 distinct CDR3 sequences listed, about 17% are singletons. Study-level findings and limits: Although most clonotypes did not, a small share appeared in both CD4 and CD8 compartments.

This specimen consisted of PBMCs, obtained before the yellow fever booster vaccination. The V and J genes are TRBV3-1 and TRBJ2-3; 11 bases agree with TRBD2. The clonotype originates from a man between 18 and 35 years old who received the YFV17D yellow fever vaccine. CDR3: CASSQDLWLAGGSTDTQYF. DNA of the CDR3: TGTGCCAGCAGCCAAGACCTTTGGCTAGCGGGGGGATCCACAGATACGCAGTATTTT.